Below, 23 T cell receptor beta chains from the same sample are listed, as sequenced in a study of cytomegalovirus exposure and HLA in healthy donors. PCR employed 60 Vbeta and 13 Jbeta primers. Data came from immunoSEQ multiplex PCR; TCRdb stores just in-frame clones and leaves some out. The sample carries roughly 100,000 clones, 79% recorded once. What was sequenced was PBMCs. Source of these receptors: a woman aged 40 to 50 in good health and CMV-seronegative.

The chain recombines TRBV6-1 with TRBJ1-3; D remains unclear. The ends were cut back, 7 bases at V and 4 bases at J, with 8 bases in the middle. This CDR3 contains 12 residues. CDR1 is MNHNS and CDR2 is SASEGT in the germline V gene. The CDR3 region is CASIYYGNTIYF. DNA of the CDR3: TGTGCCAGCATCTATTACGGAAACACCATATATTTT.

This clone was observed a handful of times. V gene TRBV7-9 combines with J gene TRBJ1-1, with a tentative D call TRBD1 (6 bases). The germline V gene has CDR1 SEHNR and CDR2 FQNEAQ (reference sequence). Trimming cost V 4 bases and J 0 bases, with 9 bases left between them. This CDR3 has 14 amino acids. CDR3 residues: CASSSRDMNTEAFF. CDR3 sequence (DNA): TGTGCCAGCAGCTCCAGGGACATGAACACTGAAGCTTTCTTT.

The chain recombines TRBV7-2 with TRBJ1-1; D possibly corresponds to TRBD1 (6 bases). The CDR3 is 14 amino acids. Per germline, CDR1 SGHTA and CDR2 FQGNSA. Trimming cost V 0 bases and J 4 bases, with 9 bases left between them. CDR3 nucleotide sequence: TGTGCCAGCAGCTTAGCGCAGGGGATCACTGAAGCTTTCTTT. Its protein product is CASSLAQGITEAFF.

The genes are TRBV7-2 and TRBJ2-3; 7 nucleotides line up with TRBD2. The V segment lost 2 bases and the J segment 6 bases; nucleotides outside the gene matches: 11. The CDR3 runs to 16 residues. Germline values: CDR1 SGHTA, CDR2 FQGNSA. DNA for the CDR3: TGTGCCAGCAGCTTATCGGCGGGGGATGAAGGGGATACGCAGTATTTT. Its translation is CASSLSAGDEGDTQYF.

This clone was seen only a few times. The chain links TRBV4-3 to TRBJ1-3; D call uncertain. This CDR3 region has 16 residues. Trimming removed 2 bases from V and 1 base from J, with 12 bases in between. Germline CDR1 reads LGHNA; CDR2 reads YSLEER. Here the CDR3 DNA reads TGCGCCAGCAGCCAATTTACAGCAAATTCTGGAAACACCATATATTTT. Residues: CASSQFTANSGNTIYF.

The chain uses TRBV6-1 and TRBJ1-6; D uncertain. Germline V gene lookup returns CDR1 MNHNS and CDR2 SASEGT. V lost 5 bases and J 9 bases, leaving 11 bases between the germline ends. The CDR3 has 13 amino acids. CDR3 DNA: TGTGCCAGCAGTCCCGGGGAGCTTTCACCCCTCCACTTT. It yields the protein CASSPGELSPLHF.

The gene calls are TRBV7-7 and TRBJ2-1, with 7 bases matching TRBD1. The CDR3 has 15 residues. Per the germline V gene, CDR1 is SSHAT and CDR2 is FNYEAQ (reference sequence). J was trimmed by 6 bases and V by 1 base; bases with no gene match: 6. The CDR3 DNA follows: TGTGCCAGCAGCTTAGGGGCAGGGGGATTCAATGAGCAGTTCTTC. It codes for CASSLGAGGFNEQFF.

The chain carries TRBV9 and TRBJ2-1, with 11 bases identical to TRBD2. CDR1 is SGDLS and CDR2 is YYNGEE in the germline V gene. Trimming removed 4 bases from V and 10 bases from J; junction bases left unmatched: 13. The CDR3 length is 16 residues. CDR3 sequence: CASSLDSGRASGEQFF. CDR3 sequence (DNA): TGTGCCAGCAGCCTTGATAGCGGGAGGGCCTCGGGCGAGCAGTTCTTC.

The chain combines TRBV7-9 with TRBJ2-3; D call uncertain. This CDR3 is built from 15 residues. V was cut by 1 base and J by 2 bases, with 10 bases left in between. Germline assignment: CDR1 SEHNR and CDR2 FQNEAQ (reference sequence). The CDR3 sequence: CASSLVAGSTDTQYF. As DNA, the CDR3 is TGTGCCAGCAGCTTAGTCGCCGGGTCCACAGATACGCAGTATTTT.

This chain links TRBV5-6 with TRBJ2-3; D remains unclear. The CDR3 spans 15 residues. Trimming cost V 5 bases and J 2 bases, with 15 bases left between them. Germline V gene sequence: CDR1 SGHDT, CDR2 YYEEEE. In DNA form, the CDR3 reads TGTGCCAGCAGATGGGTGACAAGCAACACAGATACGCAGTATTTT. It translates to CASRWVTSNTDTQYF.

This clone has a single count. The chain recombines TRBV19 with TRBJ1-5; D possibly corresponds to TRBD1 (6 bases). Germline V gene sequence: CDR1 LNHDA, CDR2 SQIVND (reference sequence). Trimming left V 0 bases short and J 7 bases short, with 7 bases between. CDR3 length equals 13 residues. The chain's CDR3 is CASSIEGAQPQHF. The CDR3 DNA reads as TGTGCCAGTAGTATAGAGGGGGCGCAGCCCCAGCATTTT.

The chain links TRBV7-2 to TRBJ1-6, with 7 bases lining up with TRBD1. The CDR3 spans 15 residues. J was trimmed by 10 bases and V by 4 bases; bases with no gene match: 10. From germline, CDR1 is SGHTA and CDR2 FQGNSA. As DNA, the CDR3 is TGTGCCAGCAGCTACGGCCAGGGGGTAAAATCACCCCTCCACTTT. It translates to CASSYGQGVKSPLHF.

The rearrangement links TRBV5-1 to TRBJ1-1, with a tentative D call TRBD1 (5 bases). Germline CDR1 and CDR2: SGHRS and YFSETQ. Trimming shortened V by 5 bases and J by 4 bases, and 15 bases separated the two germline ends. The CDR3 sequence is 14 residues long. CDR3 amino acids: CASRGDFFSTEAFF. DNA for the CDR3: TGCGCCAGCAGGGGGGACTTCTTCTCCACTGAAGCTTTCTTT.

J is TRBJ1-3 and V is TRBV4-3; D remains ambiguous. The CDR3 runs to 16 residues. Germline CDR1 reads LGHNA; CDR2 reads YSLEER. V lost 0 bases and J 4 bases, leaving 13 bases between the germline ends. The chain's CDR3 is CASSQERWRSGNTIYF. The CDR3 DNA reads as TGCGCCAGCAGCCAAGAGAGGTGGAGATCAGGAAACACCATATATTTT.

This clone was observed a few times. The chain is built from TRBV5-1 and TRBJ2-3; the match to TRBD1 covers 7 bases. The CDR3 extends over 14 amino acids. CDR1 SGHRS and CDR2 YFSETQ come from the germline V gene. J was trimmed by 5 bases and V by 4 bases; bases with no gene match: 7. The DNA for the CDR3 is TGCGCCAGCAGCCCCGACAGGGAAGGAGATACGCAGTATTTT. It codes for CASSPDREGDTQYF.

CDR3 DNA sequence: TGTGCCAGCACACCGCTCGCAACAGTCCGTAGAGACACCATATATTTT. Amino acids: CASTPLATVRRDTIYF. The rearrangement links TRBV28 to TRBJ1-3; D remains unclear. The germline V gene encodes CDR1 MDHEN and CDR2 SYDVKM. The V end was cut by 7 bases, the J end by 8 bases, with 24 bases between. This CDR3 has 16 residues.

This clone was seen only a few times. The CDR3 sequence: CASGPRAPGELFF. CDR3 coding DNA: TGTGCCAGCGGACCGCGGGCGCCCGGGGAGCTGTTTTTT. V is TRBV19 and J is TRBJ2-2; D may be TRBD2 (5 bases). V was clipped by 9 bases and J by 6 bases, with 14 bases between them. CDR1 and CDR2 from the germline V gene are LNHDA and SQIVND (reference sequence). The CDR3 totals 13 residues.

The chain recombines TRBV19 with TRBJ2-7; D gene uncertain. The V gene's germline CDR1 is LNHDA and CDR2 SQIVND (reference sequence). Trimming took 3 bases from V and 2 from J, leaving 8 bases between them. This CDR3 comprises 13 residues. CDR3 nucleotides: TGTGCCAGTAGTATTTGGCCTCCCTACGAGCAGTACTTC. Protein sequence: CASSIWPPYEQYF. The whole variable domain, filled in from reference TRBV19 and TRBJ2-7, reads DGGITQSPKYLFRKEGQNVTLSCEQNLNHDAMYWYRQDPGQGLRLIYYSQIVNDFQKGDIAEGYSVSREKKESFPLTVTSAQKNPTAFYLCASSIWPPYEQYFGPGTRLTVT.

The chain uses TRBV4-2 and TRBJ2-5; D might be TRBD2 (6 bases). Trimming removed 1 base at V and 4 bases at J, with 10 bases between. The germline CDR1 and CDR2 sequences are LGHNA and YNFKEQ. The CDR3 contains 14 residues. CDR3 coding DNA: TGTGCCAGCAGCCAAGGCTCCGGGGGAGAGACCCAGTACTTC. Translation: CASSQGSGGETQYF.

V gene TRBV7-2 combines with J gene TRBJ1-1, with D maybe TRBD1 (5 bases). Trimming left V 2 bases short and J 4 bases short, with 14 bases between. CDR3 length equals 15 residues. Germline lookup yields CDR1 SGHTA and CDR2 FQGNSA. This CDR3 reads CASSLFPGKITEAFF. The CDR3 DNA is TGTGCCAGCAGCTTATTCCCAGGGAAGATCACTGAAGCTTTCTTT. Based on the CDR3 plus reference TRBV7-2 and TRBJ1-1, the full variable domain is GAGVSQSPSNKVTEKGKDVELRCDPISGHTALYWYRQSLGQGLEFLIYFQGNSAPDKSGLPSDRFSAERTGGSVSTLTIQRTQQEDSAVYLCASSLFPGKITEAFFGQGTRLTVV.

This chain uses TRBV5-1 with TRBJ1-1, with D perhaps matching TRBD1 (5 bases). Trimming shortened V by 1 base and J by 0 bases, and 25 bases separated the two germline ends. CDR3 length equals 20 residues. The germline CDR1 and CDR2 sequences are SGHRS and YFSETQ. CDR3 DNA: TGCGCCAGCAGCTTGTTCGGGTCTGGGTTAAACAGGCAGCTGAACACTGAAGCTTTCTTT. This translates into CASSLFGSGLNRQLNTEAFF.

The CDR3 loop is CASSSGGGSYGYTF. The CDR3 DNA sequence: TGTGCCAGTAGTTCGGGGGGGGGATCTTATGGCTACACCTTC. This sequence joins TRBV19 and TRBJ1-2; TRBD1 might be the D (5 bases). Looked up from germline, CDR1 is LNHDA and CDR2 is SQIVND (reference sequence). V was trimmed by 5 bases and J by 5 bases, leaving 15 bases between them. The CDR3 consists of 14 residues.

This CDR3 reads CASSGLAGGPVYADTQYF. CDR3 bases: TGTGCCAGTAGCGGACTAGCGGGAGGCCCAGTTTACGCAGATACGCAGTATTTT. The chain employs TRBV19 and TRBJ2-3, with TRBD2 identical over 14 bases. V lost 6 bases and J lost 4; bases outside the gene matches: 12. Germline assignment: CDR1 LNHDA and CDR2 SQIVND (reference sequence). This CDR3 is built from 18 residues.